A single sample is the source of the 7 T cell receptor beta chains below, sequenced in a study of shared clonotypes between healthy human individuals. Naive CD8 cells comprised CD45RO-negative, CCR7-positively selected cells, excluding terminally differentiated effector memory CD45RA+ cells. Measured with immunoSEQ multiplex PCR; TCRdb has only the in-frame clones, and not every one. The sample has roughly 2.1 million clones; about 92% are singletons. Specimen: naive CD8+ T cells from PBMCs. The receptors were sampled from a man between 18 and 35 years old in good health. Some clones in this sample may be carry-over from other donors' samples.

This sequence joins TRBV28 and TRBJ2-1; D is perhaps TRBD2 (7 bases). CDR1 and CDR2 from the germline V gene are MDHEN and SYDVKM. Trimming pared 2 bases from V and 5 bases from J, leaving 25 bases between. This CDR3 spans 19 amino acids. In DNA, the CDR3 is TGTGCCAGCAGTTTAAGGGCGGGAGCCGGATTGGGGGCAAACAATGAGCAGTTCTTC. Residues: CASSLRAGAGLGANNEQFF.

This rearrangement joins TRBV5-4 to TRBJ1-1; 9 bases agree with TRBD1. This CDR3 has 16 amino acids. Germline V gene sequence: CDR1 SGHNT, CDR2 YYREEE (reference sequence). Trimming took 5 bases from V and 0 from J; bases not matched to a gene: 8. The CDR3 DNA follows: TGTGCCAGCAGGGGCGAACGACAGGGGGTGAACACTGAAGCTTTCTTT. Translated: CASRGERQGVNTEAFF.

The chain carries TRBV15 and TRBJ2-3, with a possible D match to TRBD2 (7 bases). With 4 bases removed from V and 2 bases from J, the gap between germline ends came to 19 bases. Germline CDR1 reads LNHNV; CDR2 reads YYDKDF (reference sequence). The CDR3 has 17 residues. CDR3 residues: CATSTTSGGRVTDTQYF. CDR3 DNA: TGTGCCACCAGCACCACATCGGGGGGCCGAGTCACAGATACGCAGTATTTT.

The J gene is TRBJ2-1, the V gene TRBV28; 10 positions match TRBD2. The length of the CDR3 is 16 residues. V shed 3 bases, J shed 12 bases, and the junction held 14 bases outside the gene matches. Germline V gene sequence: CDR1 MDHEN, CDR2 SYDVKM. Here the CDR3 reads CASSFQTEAGGPGQFF. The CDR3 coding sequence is TGTGCCAGCAGTTTCCAGACCGAAGCGGGAGGGCCGGGGCAGTTCTTC.

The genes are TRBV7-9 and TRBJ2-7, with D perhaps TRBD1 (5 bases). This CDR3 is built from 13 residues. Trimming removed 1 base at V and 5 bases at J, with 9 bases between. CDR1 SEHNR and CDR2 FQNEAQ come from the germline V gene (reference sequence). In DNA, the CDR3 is TGTGCCAGCAGCTTAGTTGGGGCCCACGAGCAGTACTTC. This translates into CASSLVGAHEQYF.

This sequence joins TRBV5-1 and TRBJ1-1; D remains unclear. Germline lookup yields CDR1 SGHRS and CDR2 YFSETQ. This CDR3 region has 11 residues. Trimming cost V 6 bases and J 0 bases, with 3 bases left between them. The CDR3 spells CASIMNTEAFF. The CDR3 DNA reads TGCGCCAGCATAATGAACACTGAAGCTTTCTTT.

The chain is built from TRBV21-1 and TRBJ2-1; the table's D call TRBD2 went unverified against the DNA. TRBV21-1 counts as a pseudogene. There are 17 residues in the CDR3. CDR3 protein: CASSKVGGSSSYNEQFF. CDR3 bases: TGTGCCAGCAGCAAAGTAGGCGGTTCGAGCTCCTACAATGAGCAGTTCTTC.